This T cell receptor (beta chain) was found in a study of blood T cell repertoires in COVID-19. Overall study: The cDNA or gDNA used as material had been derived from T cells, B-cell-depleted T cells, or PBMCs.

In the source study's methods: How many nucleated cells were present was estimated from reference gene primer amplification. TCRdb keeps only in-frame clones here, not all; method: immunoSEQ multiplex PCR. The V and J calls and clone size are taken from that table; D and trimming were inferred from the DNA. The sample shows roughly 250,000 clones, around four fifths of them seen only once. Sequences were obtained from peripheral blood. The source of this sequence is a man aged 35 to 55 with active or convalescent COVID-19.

Here the CDR3 DNA reads TGTGCCAGCAGAAGCGGGGGTTTTGCTGAAGCTTTCTTT. Translated: CASRSGGFAEAFF. The V gene is TRBV27, the J gene TRBJ1-1, with D tentatively TRBD1 (5 bases). The CDR3 runs 13 residues. The germline V and J ends were trimmed by 6 bases and 6 bases, with 14 bases remaining between them. The germline V gene has CDR1 MNHEY and CDR2 SMNVEV (reference sequence).